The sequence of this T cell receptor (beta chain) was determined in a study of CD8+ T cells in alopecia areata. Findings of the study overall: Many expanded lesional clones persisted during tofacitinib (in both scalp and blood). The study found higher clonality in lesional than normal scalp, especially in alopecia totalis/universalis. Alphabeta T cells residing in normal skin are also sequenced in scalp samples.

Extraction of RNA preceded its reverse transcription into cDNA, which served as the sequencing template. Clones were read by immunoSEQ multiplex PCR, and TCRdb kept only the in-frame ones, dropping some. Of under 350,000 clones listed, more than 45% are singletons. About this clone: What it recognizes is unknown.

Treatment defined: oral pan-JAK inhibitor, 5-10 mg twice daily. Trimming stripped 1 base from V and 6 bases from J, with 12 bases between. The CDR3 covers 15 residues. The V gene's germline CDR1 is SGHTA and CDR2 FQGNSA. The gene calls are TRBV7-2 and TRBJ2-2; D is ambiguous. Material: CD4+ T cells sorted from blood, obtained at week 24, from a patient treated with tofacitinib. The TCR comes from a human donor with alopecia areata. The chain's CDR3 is CASSLDWAAAGELFF. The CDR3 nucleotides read TGTGCCAGCAGCTTAGACTGGGCGGCAGCCGGGGAGCTGTTTTTT.